These 7 T cell receptor beta chains originate from one sample sequenced in a study of Graves' ophthalmopathy and Graves' hyperthyroidism. RNA transcripts yielded amplified TCR beta CDR3 regions. Second-round multiplex PCR came after first-round RT-PCR with HTBI primers. TCRdb independently ran MiXCR on the multiplex PCR reads; one entry per CDR3 protein. The sample yields over a million distinct CDR3 sequences, roughly two fifths seen once. Sequencing was done on a sample of peripheral blood or thyroid tissue (not recorded which). Receptors were obtained from an adult man with Graves' hyperthyroidism.

The CDR3 coding sequence is TGTACCTGGACAGGGGAAGAGACCCAGTACTTC. This translates into CTWTGEETQYF. The V and J genes are TRBV2 and TRBJ2-5, with 9 bases aligning to TRBD1. Germline CDR1 and CDR2: SNHLY and FYNNEI. The length of the CDR3 is 11 residues.

This clonotype was seen at least ten times. V is TRBV10-2 and J is TRBJ1-2; D perhaps matches TRBD1 (6 bases). Trimming took off 6 bases at V and 9 bases at J, with 20 bases between the two ends. Germline values: CDR1 WSHSY, CDR2 SAAADI. The CDR3 is made up of 14 amino acids. The CDR3 nucleotides read TGCGCCAGCAGCCCAGGGACAACTTTTTGGAGCTACACCTTC. Residues: CASSPGTTFWSYTF.

At least ten counts were recorded for this clonotype. The CDR3 is CASSDREGGIQYF. DNA of the CDR3: TGTGCCAGCAGCGACCGAGAGGGGGGGATCCAGTACTTC. V usage is TRBV7-2 and J usage is TRBJ2-5; possible D gene TRBD2, 7 bases. This CDR3 region has 13 residues. Germline CDR1 is SGHTA and CDR2 is FQGNSA. Trimming stripped 5 bases from V and 10 bases from J, with 17 bases between.

This clonotype was detected a few times. The CDR3 ends on some other residue instead of the conserved phenylalanine or tryptophan, so this is likely a read error. The DNA is omitted, as the CDR3 cannot be located on it reliably, and the CDR3 follows TCRdb's listing. The V and J genes are TRBV29-1 and TRBJ2-7; TRBD1 was called by the table and not checked on the DNA. The germline gives CDR1 SQVTM, CDR2 ANQGSEA. Both ends counted, the CDR3 spans 9 residues. The CDR3: CSVEIGTGS.

On this clonotype itself: Sequence at one end of the junction differs from germline and may be a read error. DNA of the CDR3: TGTGCCAGCAGTTACTCGCCTAGCGGGTCCCTGGGGGAGCAGTACTTC. Its protein is CASSYSPSGSLGEQYF. The V gene is TRBV10-3, the J gene TRBJ2-7; 8 bases align to TRBD2. Germline-derived CDR1 and CDR2 are ENHRY and SYGVKD. This CDR3 is 16 amino acids long.

The V and J genes are TRBV7-4 and TRBJ2-7; no clear D gene. Trimming took 9 bases from V and 4 from J, leaving 13 bases between them. This CDR3 contains 12 residues. Germline loops: CDR1 SGHVT, CDR2 SQSDAQ. The DNA for the CDR3 is TGTGCCAGTCAGAGCGAGGTATACGAGCAGTACTTC. Its protein is CASQSEVYEQYF.

This clonotype was detected ten times or more. This chain links TRBV6-5 with TRBJ1-2, with 10 bases aligning to TRBD1. CDR1 is MNHEY and CDR2 is SVGAGI in the germline V gene. Unmatched junction bases numbered 5, after V lost 2 bases and J lost 8 bases. The CDR3 loop spans 14 amino acids. Here the CDR3 DNA reads TGTGCCAGCAGTTACGGGACAGGGGCCATCGGCTACACCTTC. Translation: CASSYGTGAIGYTF.